This T cell receptor (beta chain) was sequenced during a study of PD-1 blockade in classical Hodgkin lymphoma. CDR1 and CDR2 from the germline V gene are SNHLY and FYNNEI. V lost 6 bases, J lost 0 bases, and 14 bases lay in between. The CDR3 runs 15 residues. Only in-frame clones appear in the TCRdb table, and some are missing; sequencing was by immunoSEQ multiplex PCR. This sample has 90,000 to 100,000 clones; roughly nine tenths occur once, and the top ten carry over 8.5%. Study outcomes and limitations: Patients starting nivolumab under 1 year after ASCT were excluded. TCR diversity in CD4+, not CD8+, cells rose significantly by C4D1. Diversity similar to that of newly diagnosed patients was seen at baseline in complete responders.

Points on this clone: Its antigen is as yet unknown.

Every patient experienced relapse after autologous stem cell transplantation, and brentuximab vedotin exposure varied. The study recorded best responses of complete response, partial response or progressive disease. The TCR was taken from a human donor with classical Hodgkin lymphoma. The sample in question was peripheral blood mononuclear cells (PBMCs), obtained before the second cycle of nivolumab. This rearrangement joins TRBV2 to TRBJ2-5; weak D call: TRBD1 (5 bases). This chain's CDR3 is CASRTRAGNQETQYF. CDR3 sequence (DNA): TGTGCCAGCAGGACACGGGCAGGGAACCAAGAGACCCAGTACTTC.